This T cell receptor beta chain was sequenced during a study of CD8 T cells in Susac syndrome. RNA totalling roughly 0.5 to 1 ug underwent reverse transcription with random hexamers. TCRdb processed the immunoSEQ multiplex PCR reads anew with MiXCR; each CDR3 protein has one entry. Of hundreds of thousands of distinct CDR3 sequences listed, 70% to 90% are singletons. This clonotype was seen a single time. Germline values: CDR1 SGDLS, CDR2 YYNGEE. The CDR3 extends over 15 amino acids. V lost 0 bases and J lost 8; bases outside the gene matches: 3. TCR beta sequences were obtained from blood CD8+ and CD4+ T cells.

Input material: CD8+ T cells from PBMCs. The sequence was collected from a human donor with multiple sclerosis. This chain joins TRBV9 and TRBJ2-1; 12 bases agree with TRBD1. CDR3 residues: CASSVGDRGRDEQFF. The CDR3 nucleotides read TGTGCCAGCAGCGTAGGGGACAGGGGGCGGGATGAGCAGTTCTTC.